This is a list of T cell receptor beta chains from one sample in a study of blood T cell repertoires in COVID-19. Clones were read by immunoSEQ multiplex PCR, and TCRdb kept only the in-frame ones, dropping some. The repertoire includes about 150,000 clones, 70% to 90% of them detected once, and about 2.7% sits in the top ten. The source material was peripheral blood. The receptor set was obtained from an elderly woman with COVID-19, enrolled during active disease. CDR3s include the opening cysteine and the closing phenylalanine or tryptophan. A D gene is named only where the DNA matches it firmly. Clone size, where shown, is once, few, many, or a class for clones that have expanded.

>TRBJ1-1|TRBV4-1|NA|NA
TGCGCCAGCAGCCAAGATAGCCCCGGGACTTCCTCCGCTGAAGCTTTCTTT
CASSQDSPGTSSAEAFF
>TRBJ1-1|TRBV6-6|TRBD1|NA
TGTGCCAGCAGTTCCCCAGGGGGCTATCCGAACACTGAAGCTTTCTTT
CASSSPGGYPNTEAFF
>TRBJ1-6|TRBV19|TRBD1|NA
TGTGCCAGTAAAACAGGGCGGGACAGGGTCGGTTCACCCCTCCACTTT
CASKTGRDRVGSPLHF
>TRBJ2-1|TRBV25-1|TRBD2|NA
TGTGCCAGCAGTGGTACTAGCGCGTACAATGAGCAGTTCTTC
CASSGTSAYNEQFF
>TRBJ1-5|TRBV3-1/TRBV3-2|NA|NA
TGTGCCAGCAGCCAAAGCTCAGGTCCCAATCAGCCCCAGCATTTT
CASSQSSGPNQPQHF
>TRBJ2-5|TRBV11-2|NA|NA
TGTGCCAGCAGCTTAGATCCCCTGGGAGGGACCCAGTACTTC
CASSLDPLGGTQYF
>TRBJ2-3|TRBV9|TRBD1|NA
TGTGCCAGCAGCTTGACAGGGGGAGATACGCAGTATTTT
CASSLTGGDTQYF
>TRBJ1-6|TRBV30|NA|NA
TGTGCCTGGAGTACAGGGTATAATTCACCCCTCCACTTT
CAWSTGYNSPLHF
>TRBJ2-1|TRBV10-3|TRBD2|NA
TGTGCCATCAGTGAGTGGCTAGCGGGGGGAAGCTCCTACAATGAGCAGTTCTTC
CAISEWLAGGSSYNEQFF
>TRBJ2-7|TRBV5-1|TRBD1|NA
TGCGCCAGCAGCCCATTGGTTTCTATTCAGGGGGTTCGTACCTACGAGCAGTACTTC
CASSPLVSIQGVRTYEQYF
>TRBJ1-6|TRBV30|TRBD1|NA
TGTGCCTGGAGTGGTACAGGGGTCTTTTTTTCACCCCTCCACTTT
CAWSGTGVFFSPLHF
>TRBJ1-1|TRBV7-2|TRBD1|NA
TGTGCCAGCAGCCCCAGGGGGACTGAAGCTTTCTTT
CASSPRGTEAFF
>TRBJ2-1|TRBV7-8|TRBD2|NA
TGTGCCAGCAGCTCGGCCGGGGGGGGGTACAATGAGCAGTTCTTC
CASSSAGGGYNEQFF
>TRBJ2-1|TRBV3-1/TRBV3-2|NA|once
TGTGCCAGCAGCCAACCTAGGGTAGTGGGGGCGGGCAATGAGCAGTTCTTC
CASSQPRVVGAGNEQFF
>TRBJ2-4|TRBV7-2|NA|NA
TGTGCCAGCAGCCGGTCCAAAAACATTCAGTACTTC
CASSRSKNIQYF
>TRBJ2-1|TRBV28|NA|NA
TGTGCCAGCAGCCCCTCCGGGGTTGTTTACAATGAGCAGTTCTTC
CASSPSGVVYNEQFF
>TRBJ2-3|TRBV19|TRBD2|once
TGTGCCAGTAGTATCTTTAGCGGGATCAAAGATACGCAGTATTTT
CASSIFSGIKDTQYF
>TRBJ2-1|TRBV28|NA|NA
TGTGCCAGCAGTTTGGATGCGGGGGCCACCAATGAGCAGTTCTTC
CASSLDAGATNEQFF
>TRBJ2-3|TRBV7-3|NA|NA
TGTGCCAGCAGCTCACAGGGCGGGACAGATACGCAGTATTTT
CASSSQGGTDTQYF
>TRBJ1-4|TRBV21-1|NA|NA
TGTGCCAGCTCGATGGGAGCGTCGGAACTTGCAGAAAAACTGTTTTTT
CASSMGASELAEKLFF
>TRBJ2-1|TRBV5-1|TRBD2|NA
TGCGCCAGCAGCTCGAGGGGACTAGCGGGAGGGCCGAGTGAGCAGTTCTTC
CASSSRGLAGGPSEQFF
>TRBJ2-3|TRBV28|TRBD2|NA
TGTGCCAGCAGCAAGGGTGCGGGGGGTAGCACAGATACGCAGTATTTT
CASSKGAGGSTDTQYF
>TRBJ2-7|TRBV4-2|TRBD1|once
TGTGCCAGCAGCCAAGCTTCAACAGGGGGCTCCTACGAGCAGTACTTC
CASSQASTGGSYEQYF
>TRBJ2-1|TRBV6-2/TRBV6-3|NA|NA
TGTGCCAGCAGCCGAGTGGGCTATGAGCAGTTCTTC
CASSRVGYEQFF
>TRBJ1-4|TRBV3-1/TRBV3-2|TRBD1|NA
TGTGCCAGCAGACGACAGGGGGCGGCCGAAAAACTGTTTTTT
CASRRQGAAEKLFF
>TRBJ2-1|TRBV18|TRBD1|NA
TGTGCCAGCTCTCGAGGGACAGGGGATGATGAGCAGTTCTTC
CASSRGTGDDEQFF
>TRBJ2-3|TRBV7-3|NA|NA
TGTGCCAGCAGCTCACAGGGAGATACGCAGTATTTT
CASSSQGDTQYF
>TRBJ1-4|TRBV27|NA|NA
TGTGCCAGCAGTTTATTTTACGGAGACTTAGAAAAACTGTTTTTT
CASSLFYGDLEKLFF
>TRBJ2-3|TRBV27|NA|NA
TGTGCCAGCAAGGGGAAGGGCCACACAGATACGCAGTATTTT
CASKGKGHTDTQYF
>TRBJ2-5|TRBV27|TRBD2|few
TGTGCCAGCAGTCAAAGGACTAGCAGGGAAGAGACCCAGTACTTC
CASSQRTSREETQYF
>TRBJ1-2|TRBV18|NA|NA
TGTGCCAGCTCACCGACAGCCCTTTATGGCTACACCTTC
CASSPTALYGYTF
>TRBJ2-7|TRBV6-5|TRBD1|NA
TGTGCCAGCAGCCCGGTTTTCGGACAGGGCTACGAGCAGTACTTC
CASSPVFGQGYEQYF
>TRBJ2-7|TRBV20-1|NA|NA
TGCAGTGCTAGCGGAGCGCACGAGCAGTACTTC
CSASGAHEQYF
>TRBJ1-3|TRBV7-4|NA|NA
TGTGCCAGCAGCGACCTCCCGGGCTCTGGAAACACCATATATTTT
CASSDLPGSGNTIYF
>TRBJ2-1|TRBV5-4|NA|NA
TGTGCCAGCAGCTTAGGAGTGAGCTCCTACAATGAGCAGTTCTTC
CASSLGVSSYNEQFF
>TRBJ1-3|TRBV2|NA|NA
TGTGCCAGCAGTGAAGAGTCGGTTATCTCTGGAAACACCATATATTTT
CASSEESVISGNTIYF
>TRBJ2-3|TRBV19|TRBD2|NA
TGTGCCAGTAGTATAGGCTGGACTAGCGGGACCAGCACAGATACGCAGTATTTT
CASSIGWTSGTSTDTQYF
>TRBJ1-5|TRBV7-9|NA|NA
TGTGCCAGCAGCTTAGATAACTCGGAGCAGCCCCAGCATTTT
CASSLDNSEQPQHF
>TRBJ1-2|TRBV2|NA|NA
TGTGCCAGCACAACGTCAGGGGCTTCCCTCGGCTACACCTTC
CASTTSGASLGYTF
>TRBJ2-2|TRBV7-8|TRBD2|few
TGTGCCAGCAGCTTAGCAGCCAGCGGGGGGGCCCGGGCCGGGGAGCTGTTTTTT
CASSLAASGGARAGELFF
>TRBJ1-6|TRBV6-5|NA|NA
TGTGCCAGCAGCCGCTCCATCCCGGATTCACCCCTCCACTTT
CASSRSIPDSPLHF
>TRBJ2-2|TRBV18|NA|NA
TGTGCCAGCTCACCGACGGGACTCGGGACCGGGGAGCTGTTTTTT
CASSPTGLGTGELFF
>TRBJ2-5|TRBV19|TRBD2|NA
TGTGCCAGTAGTATTGGACTAGGGTTTTGGACCCAGTACTTC
CASSIGLGFWTQYF
>TRBJ2-1|TRBV4-3|TRBD2|NA
TGCGCCAGCAGCCGGGGACTAGCGGGGCACCCCAGGGATGAGCAGTTCTTC
CASSRGLAGHPRDEQFF
>TRBJ1-5|TRBV28|NA|few
TGTGCCAGCAGCCGTAATCAGCCCCAGCATTTT
CASSRNQPQHF